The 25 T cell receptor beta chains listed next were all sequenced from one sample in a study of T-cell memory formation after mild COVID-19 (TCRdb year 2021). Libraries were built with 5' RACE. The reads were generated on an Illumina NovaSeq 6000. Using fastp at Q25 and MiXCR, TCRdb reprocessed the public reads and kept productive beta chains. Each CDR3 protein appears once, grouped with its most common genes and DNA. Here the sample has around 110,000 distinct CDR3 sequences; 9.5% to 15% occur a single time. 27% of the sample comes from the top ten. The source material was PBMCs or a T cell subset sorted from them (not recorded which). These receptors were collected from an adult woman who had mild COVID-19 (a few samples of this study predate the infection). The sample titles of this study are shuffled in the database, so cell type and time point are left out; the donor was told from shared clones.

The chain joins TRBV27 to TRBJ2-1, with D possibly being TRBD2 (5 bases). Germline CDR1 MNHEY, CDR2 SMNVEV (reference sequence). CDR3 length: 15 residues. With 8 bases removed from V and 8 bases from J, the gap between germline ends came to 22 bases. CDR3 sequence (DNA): TGTGCCAGCCAAAAGGAGGTAGTTTCAAGCGATGAGCAGTTCTTC. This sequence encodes CASQKEVVSSDEQFF.

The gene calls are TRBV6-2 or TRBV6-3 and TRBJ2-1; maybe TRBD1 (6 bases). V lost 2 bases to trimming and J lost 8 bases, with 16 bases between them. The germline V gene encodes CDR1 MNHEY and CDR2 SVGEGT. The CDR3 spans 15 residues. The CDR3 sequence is CASSYPGLRGDEQFF. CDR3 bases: TGTGCCAGCAGTTACCCGGGGCTCAGGGGCGATGAGCAGTTCTTC.

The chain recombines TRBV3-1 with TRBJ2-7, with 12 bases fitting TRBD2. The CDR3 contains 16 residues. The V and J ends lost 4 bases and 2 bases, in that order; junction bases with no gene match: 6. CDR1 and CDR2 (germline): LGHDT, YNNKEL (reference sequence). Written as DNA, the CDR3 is TGTGCCAGCAGCCCACCCGGACTAGCGGGGACCTACGAGCAGTACTTC. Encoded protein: CASSPPGLAGTYEQYF.

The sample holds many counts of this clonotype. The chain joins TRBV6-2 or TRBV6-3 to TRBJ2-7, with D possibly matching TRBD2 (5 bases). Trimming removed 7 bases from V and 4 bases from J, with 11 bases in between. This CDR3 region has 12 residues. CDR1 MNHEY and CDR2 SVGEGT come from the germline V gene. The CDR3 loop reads CASTGLGYEQYF. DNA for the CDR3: TGTGCCAGCACCGGACTGGGTTACGAGCAGTACTTC.

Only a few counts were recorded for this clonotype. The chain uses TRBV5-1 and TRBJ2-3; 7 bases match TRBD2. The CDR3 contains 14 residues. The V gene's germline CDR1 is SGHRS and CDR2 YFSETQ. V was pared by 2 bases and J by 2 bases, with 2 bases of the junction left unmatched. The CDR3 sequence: CASSLAGHTDTQYF. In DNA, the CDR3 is TGCGCCAGCAGCTTAGCGGGGCACACAGATACGCAGTATTTT.

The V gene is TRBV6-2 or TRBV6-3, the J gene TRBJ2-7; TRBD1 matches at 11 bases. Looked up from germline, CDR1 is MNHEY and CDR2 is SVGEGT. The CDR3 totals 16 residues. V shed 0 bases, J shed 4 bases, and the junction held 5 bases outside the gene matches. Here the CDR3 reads CASSYSWTGGIYEQYF. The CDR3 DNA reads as TGTGCCAGCAGTTACTCCTGGACAGGGGGCATATACGAGCAGTACTTC.

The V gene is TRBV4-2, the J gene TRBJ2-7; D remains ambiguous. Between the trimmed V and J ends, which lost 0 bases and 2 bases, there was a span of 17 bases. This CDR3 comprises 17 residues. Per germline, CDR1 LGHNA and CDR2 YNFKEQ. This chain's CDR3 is CASSQEGMEPSAYEQYF. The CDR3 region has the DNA TGTGCCAGCAGCCAAGAAGGGATGGAGCCCAGTGCCTACGAGCAGTACTTC.

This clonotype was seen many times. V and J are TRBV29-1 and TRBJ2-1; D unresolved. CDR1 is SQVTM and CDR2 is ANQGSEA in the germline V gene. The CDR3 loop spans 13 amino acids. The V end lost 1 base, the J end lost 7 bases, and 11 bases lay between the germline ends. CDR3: CSVEVKGPNEQFF. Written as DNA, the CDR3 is TGCAGCGTTGAAGTTAAGGGCCCGAATGAGCAGTTCTTC.

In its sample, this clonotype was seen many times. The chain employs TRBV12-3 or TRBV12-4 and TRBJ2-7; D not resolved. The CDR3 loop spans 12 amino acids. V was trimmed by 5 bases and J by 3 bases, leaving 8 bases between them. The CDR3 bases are TGTGCCAGCAGTGTGGGGTTCTACGAGCAGTACTTC. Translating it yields CASSVGFYEQYF.

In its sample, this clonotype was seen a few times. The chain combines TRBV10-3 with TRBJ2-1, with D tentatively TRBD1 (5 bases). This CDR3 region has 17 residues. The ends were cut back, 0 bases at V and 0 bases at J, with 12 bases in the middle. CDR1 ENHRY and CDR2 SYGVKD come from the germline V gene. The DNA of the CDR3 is TGTGCCATCAGTGAGTCGTCGGAAAGGGGCTCCTACAATGAGCAGTTCTTC. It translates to CAISESSERGSYNEQFF.

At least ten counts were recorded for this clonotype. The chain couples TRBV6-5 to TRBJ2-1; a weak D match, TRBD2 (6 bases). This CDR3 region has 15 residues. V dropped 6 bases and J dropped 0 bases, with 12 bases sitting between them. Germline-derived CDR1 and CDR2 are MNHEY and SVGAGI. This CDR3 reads CASRDGGLSYNEQFF. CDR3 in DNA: TGTGCCAGCAGGGATGGAGGGCTCTCCTACAATGAGCAGTTCTTC.

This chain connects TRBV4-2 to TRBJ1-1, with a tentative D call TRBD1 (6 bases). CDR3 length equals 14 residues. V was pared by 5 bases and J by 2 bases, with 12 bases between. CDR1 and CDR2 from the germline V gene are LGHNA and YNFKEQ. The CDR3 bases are TGTGCCAGCAGCTGGGGGGGCCTAAACACTGAAGCTTTCTTT. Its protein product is CASSWGGLNTEAFF.

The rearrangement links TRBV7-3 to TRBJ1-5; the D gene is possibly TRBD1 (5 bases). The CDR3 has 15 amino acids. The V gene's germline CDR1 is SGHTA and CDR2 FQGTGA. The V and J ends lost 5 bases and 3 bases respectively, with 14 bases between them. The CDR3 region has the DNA TGTGCCAGCAGCGGGGGGGTAGCTCCCAATCAGCCCCAGCATTTT. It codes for CASSGGVAPNQPQHF.

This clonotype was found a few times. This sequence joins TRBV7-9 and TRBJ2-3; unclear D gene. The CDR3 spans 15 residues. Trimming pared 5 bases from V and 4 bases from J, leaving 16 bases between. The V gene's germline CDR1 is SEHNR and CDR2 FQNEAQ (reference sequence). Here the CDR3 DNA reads TGTGCCAGCAGCCCCCCCAGGCTGGAAGCAGATACGCAGTATTTT. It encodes CASSPPRLEADTQYF.

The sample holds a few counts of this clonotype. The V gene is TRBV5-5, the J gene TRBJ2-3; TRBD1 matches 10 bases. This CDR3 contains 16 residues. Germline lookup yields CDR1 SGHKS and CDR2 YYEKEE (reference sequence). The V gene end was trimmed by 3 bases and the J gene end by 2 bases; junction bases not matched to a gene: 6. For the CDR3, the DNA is TGTGCCAGCAGCTGGAGGACAGGGGGTACCACAGATACGCAGTATTTT. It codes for CASSWRTGGTTDTQYF. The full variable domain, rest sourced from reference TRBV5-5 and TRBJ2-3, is DAGVTQSPTHLIKTRGQQVTLRCSPISGHKSVSWYQQVLGQGPQFIFQYYEKEERGRGNFPDRFSARQFPNYSSELNVNALLLGDSALYLCASSWRTGGTTDTQYFGPGTRLTVL.

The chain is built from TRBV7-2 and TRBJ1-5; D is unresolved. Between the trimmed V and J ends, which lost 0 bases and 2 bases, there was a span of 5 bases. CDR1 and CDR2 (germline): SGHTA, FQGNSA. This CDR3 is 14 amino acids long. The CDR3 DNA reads TGTGCCAGCAGCTTAGCGTTGGGCAATCAGCCCCAGCATTTT. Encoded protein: CASSLALGNQPQHF. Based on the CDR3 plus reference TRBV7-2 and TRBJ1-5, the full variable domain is GAGVSQSPSNKVTEKGKDVELRCDPISGHTALYWYRQSLGQGLEFLIYFQGNSAPDKSGLPSDRFSAERTGGSVSTLTIQRTQQEDSAVYLCASSLALGNQPQHFGDGTRLSIL.

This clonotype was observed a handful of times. The CDR3 here is CASSRYRDRADYGYTF. In DNA, the CDR3 is TGTGCCAGCAGCCGATACCGGGACAGGGCCGACTATGGCTACACCTTC. V and J are TRBV7-6 and TRBJ1-2, with TRBD1 matching 9 bases. This CDR3 has 16 amino acids. The germline CDR1 and CDR2 sequences are SGHVS and FNYEAQ. The V and J ends lost 5 bases and 3 bases, in that order; junction bases with no gene match: 10.

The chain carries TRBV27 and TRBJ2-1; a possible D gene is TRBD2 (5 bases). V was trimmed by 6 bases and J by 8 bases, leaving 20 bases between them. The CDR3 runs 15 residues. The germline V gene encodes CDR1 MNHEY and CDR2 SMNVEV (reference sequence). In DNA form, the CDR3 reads TGTGCCAGCAGGGAAAACGGGATGGTAGGGTATGAGCAGTTCTTC. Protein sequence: CASRENGMVGYEQFF.

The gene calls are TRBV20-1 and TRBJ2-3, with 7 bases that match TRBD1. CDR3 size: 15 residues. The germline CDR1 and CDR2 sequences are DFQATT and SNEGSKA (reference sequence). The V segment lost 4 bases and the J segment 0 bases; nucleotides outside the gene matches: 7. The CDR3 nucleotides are TGCAGTGCTACTAAGACAGGGACCAGCACAGATACGCAGTATTTT. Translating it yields CSATKTGTSTDTQYF.

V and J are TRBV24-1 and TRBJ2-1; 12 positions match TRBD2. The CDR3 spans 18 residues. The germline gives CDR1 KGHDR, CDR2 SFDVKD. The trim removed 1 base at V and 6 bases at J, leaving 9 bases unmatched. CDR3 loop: CATSDFRLAGALSNEQFF. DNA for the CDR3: TGTGCCACCAGTGATTTCCGACTAGCGGGAGCACTTTCCAATGAGCAGTTCTTC.

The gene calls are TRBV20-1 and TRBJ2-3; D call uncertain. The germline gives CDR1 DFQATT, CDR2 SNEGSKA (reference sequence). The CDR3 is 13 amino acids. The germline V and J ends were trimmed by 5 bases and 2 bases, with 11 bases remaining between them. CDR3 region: CSAAVIPTDTQYF. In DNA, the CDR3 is TGCAGTGCTGCAGTCATCCCCACAGATACGCAGTATTTT.

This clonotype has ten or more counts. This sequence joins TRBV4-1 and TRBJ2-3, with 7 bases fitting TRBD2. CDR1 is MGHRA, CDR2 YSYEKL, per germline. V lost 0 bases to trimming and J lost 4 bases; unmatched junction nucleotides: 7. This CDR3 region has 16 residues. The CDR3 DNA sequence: TGCGCCAGCAGCCAAGAGGTGGGGGGGTGGCCAGATACGCAGTATTTT. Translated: CASSQEVGGWPDTQYF.

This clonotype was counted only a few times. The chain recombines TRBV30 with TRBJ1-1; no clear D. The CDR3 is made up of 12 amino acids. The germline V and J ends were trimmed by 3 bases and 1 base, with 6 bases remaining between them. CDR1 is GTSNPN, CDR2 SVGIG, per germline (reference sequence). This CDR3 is CAWSLGNTEAFF. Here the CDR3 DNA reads TGTGCCTGGAGCCTGGGGAACACTGAAGCTTTCTTT.

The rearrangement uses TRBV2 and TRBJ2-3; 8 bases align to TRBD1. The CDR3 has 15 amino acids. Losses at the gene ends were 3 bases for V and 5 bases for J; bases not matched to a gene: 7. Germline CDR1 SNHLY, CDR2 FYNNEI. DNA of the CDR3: TGTGCCAGCAGTGAGGGGCCAGGGGGCATAGATACGCAGTATTTT. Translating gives CASSEGPGGIDTQYF.

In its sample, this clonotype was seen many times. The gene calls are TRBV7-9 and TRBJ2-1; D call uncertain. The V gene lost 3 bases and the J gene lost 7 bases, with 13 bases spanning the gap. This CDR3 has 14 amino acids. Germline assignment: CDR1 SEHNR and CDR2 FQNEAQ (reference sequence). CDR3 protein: CASSFSLGRNEQFF. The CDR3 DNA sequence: TGTGCCAGCAGCTTCAGTTTAGGGCGAAATGAGCAGTTCTTC.